The 12 T cell receptor beta chains listed next were all sequenced from one sample in a study of blood T cell repertoires in COVID-19. This table comes from immunoSEQ multiplex PCR, and its TCRdb copy is limited to in-frame clones, with some not included. The sample has 98,000 or so clones, about nine tenths seen once; the top ten hold 2% to 2.5%. Input material: peripheral blood. These receptors all come from a human donor in a cohort sampled during active COVID-19.

The chain joins TRBV10-1 to TRBJ2-7; TRBD1 is a possible D gene (5 bases). Between the trimmed V and J ends, which lost 6 bases and 0 bases, there was a span of 9 bases. CDR1 WNHNN and CDR2 SYGVQD come from the germline V gene (reference sequence). CDR3 size: 13 residues. CDR3: CASRGDLSYEQYF. Written as DNA, the CDR3 is TGCGCCAGCAGAGGGGATCTCTCCTACGAGCAGTACTTC.

V usage is TRBV27 and J usage is TRBJ1-2, with 9 bases lining up with TRBD1. The CDR3 contains 14 residues. Germline assignment: CDR1 MNHEY and CDR2 SMNVEV (reference sequence). Losses at the gene ends were 5 bases for V and 5 bases for J; bases not matched to a gene: 6. The CDR3 bases are TGTGCCAGCAGTGTGACAGGGGGAGAGTATGGCTACACCTTC. Translated: CASSVTGGEYGYTF.

The chain uses TRBV4-1 and TRBJ1-3; no definite D call. The CDR3 is 13 amino acids. Between the trimmed V and J ends, which lost 1 base and 7 bases, there was a span of 8 bases. Germline lookup yields CDR1 MGHRA and CDR2 YSYEKL. CDR3 bases: TGCGCCAGCAGCCAAGTTTCAGGCAACACCATATATTTT. Protein sequence: CASSQVSGNTIYF.

V usage is TRBV3-1 (or the pseudogene TRBV3-2) and J usage is TRBJ2-3; 16 nucleotides line up with TRBD2. The ends lost 5 bases at V and 5 bases at J; junction bases unmatched: 7. The CDR3 totals 17 residues. Germline CDR1 LGHDT, CDR2 YNNKEL (reference sequence). The chain's CDR3 is CASSAGTSGREVDTQYF. Here the CDR3 DNA reads TGTGCCAGCAGCGCCGGGACTAGCGGGAGGGAAGTAGATACGCAGTATTTT.

The chain couples TRBV9 to TRBJ1-6; TRBD1 matches at 10 bases. Trimming at V came to 3 bases and at J to 4 bases, leaving 1 base not matched to a gene. This CDR3 comprises 15 residues. Looked up from germline, CDR1 is SGDLS and CDR2 is YYNGEE. DNA of the CDR3: TGTGCCAGCAGCGCGGGACAGGGGTATAATTCACCCCTCCACTTT. It yields the protein CASSAGQGYNSPLHF. The full variable domain, rest sourced from reference TRBV9 and TRBJ1-6, is DSGVTQTPKHLITATGQRVTLRCSPRSGDLSVYWYQQSLDQGLQFLIQYYNGEERAKGNILERFSAQQFPDLHSELNLSSLELGDSALYFCASSAGQGYNSPLHFGNGTRLTVT.

This chain joins TRBV6-5 and TRBJ2-7, with D possibly matching TRBD2 (5 bases). The CDR3 covers 15 residues. Germline CDR1 and CDR2: MNHEY and SVGAGI. The ends were cut back, 5 bases at V and 4 bases at J, with 18 bases in the middle. The CDR3 nucleotides read TGTGCCAGCAGTATTTTATACTACGGGAATTACGAGCAGTACTTC. Translating gives CASSILYYGNYEQYF.

V and J are TRBV3-1 (or the pseudogene TRBV3-2) and TRBJ1-2, with TRBD1 matching over 10 bases. From germline, CDR1 is LGHDT and CDR2 YNNKEL (reference sequence). This CDR3 is built from 15 residues. V shed 6 bases, J shed 4 bases, and the junction held 8 bases outside the gene matches. In nucleotides, the CDR3 is TGTGCCAGCAGGGGCCGGGACAGGGGAAGCTATGGCTACACCTTC. It yields the protein CASRGRDRGSYGYTF.

The chain employs TRBV2 and TRBJ1-5; 7 nucleotides line up with TRBD1. CDR1 is SNHLY, CDR2 FYNNEI, per germline. The J segment lost 4 bases and the V segment lost 7 bases, leaving 4 bases of the junction unmatched. CDR3 length: 13 amino acids. The chain's CDR3 is CASKGARNQPQHF. The CDR3 coding sequence is TGTGCCAGCAAGGGGGCAAGAAATCAGCCCCAGCATTTT.

J is TRBJ2-1 and V is TRBV5-1; 10 nucleotides line up with TRBD2. The length of the CDR3 is 16 residues. Losses at the gene ends were 2 bases for V and 3 bases for J; bases not matched to a gene: 5. Germline CDR1 reads SGHRS; CDR2 reads YFSETQ. In DNA, the CDR3 is TGCGCCAGCAGCTTTAGCGGGGGGCCGTACTACAATGAGCAGTTCTTC. Protein: CASSFSGGPYYNEQFF. Full variable domain (outside the CDR3, taken from reference TRBV5-1 and TRBJ2-1): KAGVTQTPRYLIKTRGQQVTLSCSPISGHRSVSWYQQTPGQGLQFLFEYFSETQRNKGNFPGRFSGRQFSNSRSEMNVSTLELGDSALYLCASSFSGGPYYNEQFFGPGTRLTVL.

The CDR3 coding sequence is TGTGCCAGCAGCCTTGGCAATAACAATGAGCAGTTCTTC. Translating gives CASSLGNNNEQFF. The rearrangement joins TRBV7-9 to TRBJ2-1; D uncertain. V lost 5 bases to trimming and J lost 5 bases, with 10 bases between them. The CDR3 spans 13 residues. Germline values: CDR1 SEHNR, CDR2 FQNEAQ (reference sequence).

V usage is TRBV30 and J usage is TRBJ2-1; the D is unclear. Germline V CDR1 and CDR2: GTSNPN, SVGIG (reference sequence). V lost 3 bases and J 4 bases, leaving 16 bases between the germline ends. This CDR3 is built from 15 residues. DNA of the CDR3: TGTGCCTGGAGCGCAGGATCCCCTTTATACAATGAGCAGTTCTTC. Its protein product is CAWSAGSPLYNEQFF. The complete variable domain, with remaining parts taken from reference TRBV30 and TRBJ2-1, reads SQTIHQWPATLVQPVGSPLSLECTVEGTSNPNLYWYRQAAGRGLQLLFYSVGIGQISSEVPQNLSASRPQDRQFILSSKKLLLSDSGFYLCAWSAGSPLYNEQFFGPGTRLTVL.

The gene calls are TRBV6-5 and TRBJ2-1; 8 bases fit TRBD2. Germline values: CDR1 MNHEY, CDR2 SVGAGI. CDR3 length equals 15 residues. V lost 8 bases and J lost 4; bases outside the gene matches: 10. The CDR3 bases are TGTGCCAGCCCCGCATCGGAGCGGGAGTACAATGAGCAGTTCTTC. Translation: CASPASEREYNEQFF.